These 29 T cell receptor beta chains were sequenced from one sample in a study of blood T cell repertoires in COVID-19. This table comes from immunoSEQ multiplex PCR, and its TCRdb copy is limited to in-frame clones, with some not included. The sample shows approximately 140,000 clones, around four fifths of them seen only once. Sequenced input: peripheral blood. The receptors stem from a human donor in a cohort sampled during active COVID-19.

CDR3: CASSLVGQGGYTF. CDR3 bases: TGTGCCAGCAGCTTAGTGGGGCAGGGTGGCTACACCTTC. The rearrangement joins TRBV7-9 to TRBJ1-2, with TRBD1 as a possible D gene (5 bases). Trimming took off 1 base at V and 7 bases at J, with 10 bases between the two ends. CDR3 length: 13 amino acids. The germline CDR1 and CDR2 sequences are SEHNR and FQNEAQ (reference sequence).

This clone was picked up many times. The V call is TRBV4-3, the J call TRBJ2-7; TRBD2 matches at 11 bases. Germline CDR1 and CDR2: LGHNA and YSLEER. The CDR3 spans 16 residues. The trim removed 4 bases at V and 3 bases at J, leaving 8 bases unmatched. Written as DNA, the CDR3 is TGCGCCAGCAGCCCAGAGGCGGGGACTAGCGGCTACGAGCAGTACTTC. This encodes CASSPEAGTSGYEQYF.

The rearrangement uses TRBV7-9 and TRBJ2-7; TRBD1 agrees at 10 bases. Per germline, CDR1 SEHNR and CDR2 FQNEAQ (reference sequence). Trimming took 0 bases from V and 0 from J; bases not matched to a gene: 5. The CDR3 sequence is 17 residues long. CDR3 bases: TGTGCCAGCAGCTTAGCAGGGACAGGGGTATACTCCTACGAGCAGTACTTC. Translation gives CASSLAGTGVYSYEQYF.

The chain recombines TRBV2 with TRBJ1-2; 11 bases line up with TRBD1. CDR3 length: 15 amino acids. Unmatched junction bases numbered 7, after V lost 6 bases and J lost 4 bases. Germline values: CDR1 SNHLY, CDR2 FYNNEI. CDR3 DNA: TGTGCCAGCAGCGTCGGGACAGGGGGAGCCTATGGCTACACCTTC. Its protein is CASSVGTGGAYGYTF.

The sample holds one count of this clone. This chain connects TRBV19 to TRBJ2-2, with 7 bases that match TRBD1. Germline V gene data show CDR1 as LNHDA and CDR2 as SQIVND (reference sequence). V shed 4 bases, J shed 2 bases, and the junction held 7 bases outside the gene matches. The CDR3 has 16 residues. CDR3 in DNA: TGTGCCAGTAGTACCCCGACAGGGCCCAACACCGGGGAGCTGTTTTTT. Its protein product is CASSTPTGPNTGELFF.

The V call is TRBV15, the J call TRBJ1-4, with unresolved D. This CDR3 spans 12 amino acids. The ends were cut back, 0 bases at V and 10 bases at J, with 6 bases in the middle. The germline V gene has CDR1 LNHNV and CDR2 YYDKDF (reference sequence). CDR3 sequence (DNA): TGTGCCACCAGCAGAGATCCCGGAAAACTGTTTTTT. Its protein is CATSRDPGKLFF.

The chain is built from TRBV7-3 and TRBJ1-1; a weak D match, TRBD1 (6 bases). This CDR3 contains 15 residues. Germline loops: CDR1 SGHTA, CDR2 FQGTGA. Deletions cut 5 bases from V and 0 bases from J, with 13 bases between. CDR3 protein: CASSPTGLLNTEAFF. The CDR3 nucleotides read TGTGCCAGCAGCCCCACAGGGCTTCTGAACACTGAAGCTTTCTTT. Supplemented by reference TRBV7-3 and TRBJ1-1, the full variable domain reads GAGVSQTPSNKVTEKGKYVELRCDPISGHTALYWYRQSLGQGPEFLIYFQGTGAADDSGLPNDRFFAVRPEGSVSTLKIQRTERGDSAVYLCASSPTGLLNTEAFFGQGTRLTVV.

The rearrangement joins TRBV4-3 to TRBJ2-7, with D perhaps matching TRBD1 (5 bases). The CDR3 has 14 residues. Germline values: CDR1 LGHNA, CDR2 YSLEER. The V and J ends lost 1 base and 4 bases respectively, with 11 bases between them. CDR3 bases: TGCGCCAGCAGCCAAGGTATGGGGCCGTACGAGCAGTACTTC. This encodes CASSQGMGPYEQYF.

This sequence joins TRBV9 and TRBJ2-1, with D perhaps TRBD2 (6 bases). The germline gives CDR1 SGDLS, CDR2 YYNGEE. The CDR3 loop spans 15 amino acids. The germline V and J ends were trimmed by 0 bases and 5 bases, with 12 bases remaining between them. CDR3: CASSVAPGEDNEQFF. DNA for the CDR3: TGTGCCAGCAGCGTAGCTCCGGGAGAGGACAATGAGCAGTTCTTC.

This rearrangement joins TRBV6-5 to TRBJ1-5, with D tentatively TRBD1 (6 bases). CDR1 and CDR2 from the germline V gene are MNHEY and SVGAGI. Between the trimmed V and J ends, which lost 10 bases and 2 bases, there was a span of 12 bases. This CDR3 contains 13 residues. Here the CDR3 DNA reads TGTGCCACCCGAGGGGGGGGCAATCAGCCCCAGCATTTT. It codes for CATRGGGNQPQHF.

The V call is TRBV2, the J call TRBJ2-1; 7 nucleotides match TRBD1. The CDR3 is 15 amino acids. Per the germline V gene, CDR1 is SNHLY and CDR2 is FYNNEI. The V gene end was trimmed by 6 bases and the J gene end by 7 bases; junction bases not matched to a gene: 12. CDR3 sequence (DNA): TGTGCCAGCAGGCGTCCTGCGACAGGGATTAATGAGCAGTTCTTC. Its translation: CASRRPATGINEQFF. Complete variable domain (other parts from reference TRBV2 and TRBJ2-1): EPEVTQTPSHQVTQMGQEVILRCVPISNHLYFYWYRQILGQKVEFLVSFYNNEISEKSEIFDDQFSVERPDGSNFTLKIRSTKLEDSAMYFCASRRPATGINEQFFGPGTRLTVL.

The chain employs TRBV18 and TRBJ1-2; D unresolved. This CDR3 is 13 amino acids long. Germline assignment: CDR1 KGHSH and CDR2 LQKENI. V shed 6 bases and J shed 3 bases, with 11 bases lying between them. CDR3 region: CASSLGSDYGYTF. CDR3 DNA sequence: TGTGCCAGCTCCCTTGGCTCCGACTATGGCTACACCTTC.

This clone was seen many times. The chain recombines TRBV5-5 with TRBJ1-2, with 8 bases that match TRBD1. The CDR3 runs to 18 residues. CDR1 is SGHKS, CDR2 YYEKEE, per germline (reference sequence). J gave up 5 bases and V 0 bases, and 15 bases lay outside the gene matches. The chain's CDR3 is CASSLANRDRSAEYGYTF. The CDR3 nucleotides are TGTGCCAGCAGCTTGGCCAATAGGGACAGGTCTGCCGAGTATGGCTACACCTTC.

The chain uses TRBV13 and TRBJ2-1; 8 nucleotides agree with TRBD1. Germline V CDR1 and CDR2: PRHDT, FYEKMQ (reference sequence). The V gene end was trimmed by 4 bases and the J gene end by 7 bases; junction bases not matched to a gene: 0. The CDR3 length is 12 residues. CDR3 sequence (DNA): TGTGCCAGCAGCTGGGACAGGAATGAGCAGTTCTTC. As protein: CASSWDRNEQFF.

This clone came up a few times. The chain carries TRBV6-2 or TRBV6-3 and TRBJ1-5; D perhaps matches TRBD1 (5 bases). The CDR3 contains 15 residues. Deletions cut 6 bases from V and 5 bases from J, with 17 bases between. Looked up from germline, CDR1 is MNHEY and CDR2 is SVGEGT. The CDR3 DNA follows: TGTGCCAGCAGCGAAGGGGCCTTCGGGTATCAGCCCCAGCATTTT. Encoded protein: CASSEGAFGYQPQHF.

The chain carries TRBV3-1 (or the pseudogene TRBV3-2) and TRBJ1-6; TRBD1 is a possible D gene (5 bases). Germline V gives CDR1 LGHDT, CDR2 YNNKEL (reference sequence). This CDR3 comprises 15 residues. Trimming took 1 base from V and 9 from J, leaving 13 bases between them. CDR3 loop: CASSQADRGSSPLHF. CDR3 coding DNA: TGTGCCAGCAGCCAAGCTGACCGGGGGTCTTCACCCCTCCACTTT.

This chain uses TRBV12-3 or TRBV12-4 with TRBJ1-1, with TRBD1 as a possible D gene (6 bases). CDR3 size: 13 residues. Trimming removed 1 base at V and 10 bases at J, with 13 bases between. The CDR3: CASSLVGTTSAFF. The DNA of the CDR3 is TGTGCCAGCAGTTTAGTCGGGACAACATCAGCTTTCTTT.

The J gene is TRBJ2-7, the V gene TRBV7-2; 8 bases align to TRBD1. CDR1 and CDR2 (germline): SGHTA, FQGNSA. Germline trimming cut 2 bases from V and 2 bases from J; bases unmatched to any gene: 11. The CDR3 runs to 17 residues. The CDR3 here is CASSLWPGQVKTYEQYF. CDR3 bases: TGTGCCAGCAGCTTATGGCCGGGACAGGTGAAAACCTACGAGCAGTACTTC.

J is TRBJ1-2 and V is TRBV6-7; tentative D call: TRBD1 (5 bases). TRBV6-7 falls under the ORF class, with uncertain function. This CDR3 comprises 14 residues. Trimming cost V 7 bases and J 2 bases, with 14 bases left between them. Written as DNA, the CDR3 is TGTGCCAGCAAGACAGCAATCGGGAACTATGGCTACACCTTC. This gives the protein CASKTAIGNYGYTF.

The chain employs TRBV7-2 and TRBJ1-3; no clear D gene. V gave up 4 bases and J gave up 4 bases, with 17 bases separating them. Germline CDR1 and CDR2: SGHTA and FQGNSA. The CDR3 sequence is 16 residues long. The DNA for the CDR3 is TGTGCCAGCAGCTCCGGGGAGGGTGTTTCGGGAAACACCATATATTTT. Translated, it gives CASSSGEGVSGNTIYF.

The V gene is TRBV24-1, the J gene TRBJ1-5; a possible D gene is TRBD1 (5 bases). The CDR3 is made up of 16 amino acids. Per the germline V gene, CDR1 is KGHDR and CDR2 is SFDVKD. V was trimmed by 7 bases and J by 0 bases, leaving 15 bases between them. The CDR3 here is CATSDGWTHSNQPQHF. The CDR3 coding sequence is TGTGCCACCAGCGACGGTTGGACACATAGCAATCAGCCCCAGCATTTT.

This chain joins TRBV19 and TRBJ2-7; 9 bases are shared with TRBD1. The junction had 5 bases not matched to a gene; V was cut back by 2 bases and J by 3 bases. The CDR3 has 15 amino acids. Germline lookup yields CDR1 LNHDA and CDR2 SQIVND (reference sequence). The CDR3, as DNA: TGTGCCAGTAGTATACCGGGACAGGGACTCTACGAGCAGTACTTC. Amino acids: CASSIPGQGLYEQYF. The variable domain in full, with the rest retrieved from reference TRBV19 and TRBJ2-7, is DGGITQSPKYLFRKEGQNVTLSCEQNLNHDAMYWYRQDPGQGLRLIYYSQIVNDFQKGDIAEGYSVSREKKESFPLTVTSAQKNPTAFYLCASSIPGQGLYEQYFGPGTRLTVT.

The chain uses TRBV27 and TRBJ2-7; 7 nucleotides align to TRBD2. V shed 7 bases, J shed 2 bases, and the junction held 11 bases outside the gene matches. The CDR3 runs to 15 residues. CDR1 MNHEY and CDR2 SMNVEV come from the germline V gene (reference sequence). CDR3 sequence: CASKPREGTPYEQYF. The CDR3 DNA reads TGTGCCAGCAAACCAAGGGAGGGAACTCCCTACGAGCAGTACTTC.

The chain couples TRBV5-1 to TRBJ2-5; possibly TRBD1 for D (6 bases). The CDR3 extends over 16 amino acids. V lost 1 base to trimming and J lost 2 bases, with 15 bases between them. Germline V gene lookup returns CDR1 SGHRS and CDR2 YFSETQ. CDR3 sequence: CASSLRVRGAQETQYF. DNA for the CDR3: TGCGCCAGCAGCTTGAGGGTCAGGGGAGCACAAGAGACCCAGTACTTC.

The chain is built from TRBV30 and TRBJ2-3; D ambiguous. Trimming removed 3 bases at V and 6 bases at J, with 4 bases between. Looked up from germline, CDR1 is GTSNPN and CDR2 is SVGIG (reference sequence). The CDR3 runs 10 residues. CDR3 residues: CAWSRDTQYF. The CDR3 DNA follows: TGTGCCTGGAGCAGGGATACGCAGTATTTT.

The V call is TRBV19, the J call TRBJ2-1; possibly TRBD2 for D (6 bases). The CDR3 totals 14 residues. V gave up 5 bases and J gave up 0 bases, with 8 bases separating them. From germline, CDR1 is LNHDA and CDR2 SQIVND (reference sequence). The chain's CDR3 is CASSRENSYNEQFF. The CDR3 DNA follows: TGTGCCAGTAGTCGGGAGAACTCCTACAATGAGCAGTTCTTC.

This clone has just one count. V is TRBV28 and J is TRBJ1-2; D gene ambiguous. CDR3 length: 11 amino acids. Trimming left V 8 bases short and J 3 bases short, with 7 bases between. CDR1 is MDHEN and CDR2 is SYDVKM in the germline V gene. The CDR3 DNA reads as TGTGCCAGCTCGGGGTACTATGGCTACACCTTC. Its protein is CASSGYYGYTF.

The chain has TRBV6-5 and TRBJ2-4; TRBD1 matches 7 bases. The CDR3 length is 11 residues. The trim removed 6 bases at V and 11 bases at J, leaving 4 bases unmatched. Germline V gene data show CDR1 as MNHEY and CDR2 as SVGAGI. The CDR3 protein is CASSAQGLQYF. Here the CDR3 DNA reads TGTGCCAGCAGCGCACAGGGGCTTCAGTACTTC.

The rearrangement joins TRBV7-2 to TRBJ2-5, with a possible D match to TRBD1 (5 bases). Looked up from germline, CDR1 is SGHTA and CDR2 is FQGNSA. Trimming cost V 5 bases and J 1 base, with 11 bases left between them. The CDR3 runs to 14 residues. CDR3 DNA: TGTGCCAGCAGCCCGACCAGGGCCCAAGAGACCCAGTACTTC. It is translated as CASSPTRAQETQYF. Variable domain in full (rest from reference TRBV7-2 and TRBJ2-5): GAGVSQSPSNKVTEKGKDVELRCDPISGHTALYWYRQSLGQGLEFLIYFQGNSAPDKSGLPSDRFSAERTGGSVSTLTIQRTQQEDSAVYLCASSPTRAQETQYFGPGTRLLVL.